This T cell receptor (beta chain) was identified during a study of CD8 T cells in ankylosing spondylitis. CDR1 and CDR2 from the germline V gene are SGHTS and YDEGEE. There are 12 residues in the CDR3. V was trimmed by 1 base and J by 14 bases, leaving 13 bases between them. This clonotype was seen repeatedly, ten times or more. Using its own MiXCR run on the 5' RACE reads, TCRdb lists one record per CDR3 protein. The table includes under 300,000 distinct CDR3 sequences, 15% to 20% detected once. Sequenced material: blood, either unsorted or a sorted T cell fraction (not recorded which). The chain joins TRBV5-8 to TRBJ2-1, with D possibly being TRBD1 (5 bases). This TCR was sampled from a male donor with ankylosing spondylitis or in good health (not recorded which). CDR3 amino acids: CASSLRGNREFF. The CDR3 DNA is TGTGCCAGCAGCTTGAGGGGTAATCGGGAGTTCTTC.